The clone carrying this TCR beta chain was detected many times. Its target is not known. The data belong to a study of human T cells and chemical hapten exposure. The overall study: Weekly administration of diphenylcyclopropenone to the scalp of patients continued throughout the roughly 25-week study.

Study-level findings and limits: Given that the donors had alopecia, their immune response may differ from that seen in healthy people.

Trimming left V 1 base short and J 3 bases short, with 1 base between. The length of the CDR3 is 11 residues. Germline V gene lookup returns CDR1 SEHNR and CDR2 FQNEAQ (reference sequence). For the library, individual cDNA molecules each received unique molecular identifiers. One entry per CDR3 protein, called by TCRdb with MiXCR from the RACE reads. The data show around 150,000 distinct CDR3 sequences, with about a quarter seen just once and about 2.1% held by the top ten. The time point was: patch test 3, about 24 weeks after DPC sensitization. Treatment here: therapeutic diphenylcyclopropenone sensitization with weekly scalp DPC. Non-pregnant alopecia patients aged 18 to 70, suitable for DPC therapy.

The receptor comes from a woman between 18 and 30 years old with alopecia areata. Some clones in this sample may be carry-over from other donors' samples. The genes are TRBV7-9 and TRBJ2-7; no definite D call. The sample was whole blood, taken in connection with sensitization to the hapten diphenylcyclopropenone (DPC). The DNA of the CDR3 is TGTGCCAGCAGCTTAGACTACGAGCAGTACTTC. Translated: CASSLDYEQYF. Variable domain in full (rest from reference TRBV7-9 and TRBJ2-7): DTGVSQNPRHKITKRGQNVTFRCDPISEHNRLYWYRQTLGQGPEFLTYFQNEAQLEKSRLLSDRFSAERPKGSFSTLEIQRTEQGDSAMYLCASSLDYEQYFGPGTRLTVT.